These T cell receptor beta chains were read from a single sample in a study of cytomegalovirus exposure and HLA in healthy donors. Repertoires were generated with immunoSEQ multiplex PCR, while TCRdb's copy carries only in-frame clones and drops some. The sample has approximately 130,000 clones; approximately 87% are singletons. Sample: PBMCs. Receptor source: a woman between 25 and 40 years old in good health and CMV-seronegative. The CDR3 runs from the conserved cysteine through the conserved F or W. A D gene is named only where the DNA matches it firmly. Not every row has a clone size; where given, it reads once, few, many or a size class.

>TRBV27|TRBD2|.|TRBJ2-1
CASMALGGGNEQFF
TGTGCCAGCATGGCCCTCGGGGGGGGCAATGAGCAGTTCTTC
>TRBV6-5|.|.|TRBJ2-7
CASSYSQAGPYEQYF
TGTGCCAGCAGTTACTCTCAGGCAGGGCCCTACGAGCAGTACTTC
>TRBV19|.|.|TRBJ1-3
CASSIPRGNTIYF
TGTGCCAGTAGTATCCCCAGAGGAAACACCATATATTTT
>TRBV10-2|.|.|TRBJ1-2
CASGESSNYGYTF
TGCGCCAGCGGTGAATCCAGTAACTATGGCTACACCTTC
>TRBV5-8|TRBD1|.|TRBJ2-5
CASSSRGQSGETQYF
TGTGCCAGCAGCTCCAGGGGGCAGTCCGGGGAGACCCAGTACTTC
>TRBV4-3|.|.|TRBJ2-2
CASSQDRGMDTGELFF
TGCGCCAGCAGCCAAGACAGGGGTATGGACACCGGGGAGCTGTTTTTT
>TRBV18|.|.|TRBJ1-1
CASSPTAQNTEAFF
TGTGCCAGCTCACCGACAGCCCAGAACACTGAAGCTTTCTTT
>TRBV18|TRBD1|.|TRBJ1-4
CASSEPGGSEKLFF
TGTGCCAGCTCAGAGCCAGGGGGGAGTGAAAAACTGTTTTTT
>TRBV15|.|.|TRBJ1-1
CATSRPQGVNTEAFF
TGTGCCACCAGCAGACCACAGGGCGTGAACACTGAAGCTTTCTTT
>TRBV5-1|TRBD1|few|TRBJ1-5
CASSPDRGDQPQHF
TGCGCCAGCAGTCCCGACAGGGGGGATCAGCCCCAGCATTTT
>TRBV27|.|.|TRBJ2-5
CASSLGLAQETQYF
TGTGCCAGCAGTCTCGGACTGGCCCAAGAGACCCAGTACTTC
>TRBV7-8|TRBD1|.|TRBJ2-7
CASSSPGQGIGSYEQYF
TGTGCCAGCAGCTCCCCAGGACAGGGGATAGGCTCCTACGAGCAGTACTTC
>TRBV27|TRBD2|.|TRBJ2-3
CASSFPLAGGPDTQYF
TGTGCCAGCAGTTTTCCACTAGCGGGGGGGCCAGATACGCAGTATTTT
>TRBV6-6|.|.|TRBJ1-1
CASSYSGDTTEAFF
TGTGCCAGCAGTTACTCCGGGGACACCACTGAAGCTTTCTTT
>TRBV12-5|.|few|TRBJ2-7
CASGLGGSEQYF
TGTGCTAGTGGTTTGGGAGGAAGCGAGCAGTACTTC
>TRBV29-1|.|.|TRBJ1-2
CSVEAGGRDYGYTF
TGCAGCGTCGAAGCTGGGGGGAGGGACTATGGCTACACCTTC
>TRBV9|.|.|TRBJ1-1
CASSVDPVMNTEAFF
TGTGCCAGCAGCGTAGATCCAGTCATGAACACTGAAGCTTTCTTT
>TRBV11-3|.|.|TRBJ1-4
CASSLGAKQHVNEKLFF
TGTGCCAGCAGCTTAGGGGCGAAACAGCATGTTAATGAAAAACTGTTTTTT
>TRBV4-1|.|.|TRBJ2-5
CASSQGGVGGQETQYF
TGCGCCAGCAGCCAAGGAGGCGTCGGAGGCCAAGAGACCCAGTACTTC
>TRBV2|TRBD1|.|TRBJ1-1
CASSDSRQGYTEAFF
TGTGCCAGCAGTGATTCCCGACAGGGGTACACTGAAGCTTTCTTT
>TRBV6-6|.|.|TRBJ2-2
CASSYEALNTGELFF
TGTGCCAGCAGTTACGAAGCACTGAACACCGGGGAGCTGTTTTTT
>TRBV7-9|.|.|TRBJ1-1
CASSLQNTEAFF
TGTGCCAGCAGCTTACAGAACACTGAAGCTTTCTTT
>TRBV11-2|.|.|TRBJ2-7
CASSSGVGGVGDYEQYF
TGTGCCAGCAGCTCAGGGGTAGGTGGAGTAGGGGATTACGAGCAGTACTTC
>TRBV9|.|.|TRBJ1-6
CASSDRDTYNSPLHF
TGTGCCAGCAGCGACCGGGACACCTATAATTCACCCCTCCACTTT
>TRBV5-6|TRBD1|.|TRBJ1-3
CASSFGTESGNTIYF
TGTGCCAGCAGCTTCGGGACAGAGTCTGGAAACACCATATATTTT
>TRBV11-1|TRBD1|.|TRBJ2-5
CASTRDRGETQYF
TGTGCCAGCACCCGGGACAGAGGAGAGACCCAGTACTTC